Presented here are 27 T cell receptor beta chains from one specimen sequenced in a study of blood T cell repertoires in COVID-19. The method was immunoSEQ multiplex PCR; TCRdb's version includes in-frame clones alone and lacks a portion of them. This table has some 260,000 clones, 88% appearing once. Sequencing used peripheral blood. These receptors originate from an elderly man with acute or convalescent COVID-19.

V gene TRBV28 combines with J gene TRBJ2-3; D possibly corresponds to TRBD2 (6 bases). The CDR3 runs 12 residues. CDR1 and CDR2 from the germline V gene are MDHEN and SYDVKM. Between the trimmed V and J ends, which lost 11 bases and 1 base, there was a span of 10 bases. CDR3 region: CAGGKGTDTQYF. CDR3 sequence (DNA): TGTGCCGGGGGGAAAGGCACAGATACGCAGTATTTT.

The chain links TRBV3-1 (or the pseudogene TRBV3-2) to TRBJ2-2; D is possibly TRBD1 (6 bases). Per the germline V gene, CDR1 is LGHDT and CDR2 is YNNKEL (reference sequence). CDR3 length: 16 residues. V was trimmed by 5 bases and J by 5 bases, leaving 18 bases between them. The CDR3 protein is CASSAYREGRTGELFF. CDR3 in DNA: TGTGCCAGCAGCGCTTACAGGGAAGGTCGGACCGGGGAGCTGTTTTTT.

The chain couples TRBV27 to TRBJ2-5, with 8 bases that match TRBD1. J was trimmed by 8 bases and V by 6 bases; bases with no gene match: 11. Germline V gene lookup returns CDR1 MNHEY and CDR2 SMNVEV (reference sequence). The CDR3 is 14 residues long. CDR3 DNA: TGTGCCAGCAGCCGTGGACAGGGAATTCCAACCCAGTACTTC. Its protein product is CASSRGQGIPTQYF.

This clone was seen only a few times. The chain employs TRBV7-3 and TRBJ2-2; weak D call: TRBD2 (7 bases). Trimming took 0 bases from V and 3 from J, leaving 14 bases between them. The CDR3 is 17 amino acids. Germline V gene data show CDR1 as SGHTA and CDR2 as FQGTGA. The CDR3 is CASSLTGGPGDTGELFF. CDR3 coding DNA: TGTGCCAGCAGCTTAACGGGGGGGCCCGGAGACACCGGGGAGCTGTTTTTT.

V usage is TRBV5-1 and J usage is TRBJ1-4; 8 positions match TRBD1. V lost 0 bases to trimming and J lost 3 bases; unmatched junction nucleotides: 4. Germline V gives CDR1 SGHRS, CDR2 YFSETQ. The CDR3 runs 16 residues. CDR3 sequence: CASSLGQGSANEKLFF. CDR3 bases: TGCGCCAGCAGCTTGGGACAGGGGTCGGCTAATGAAAAACTGTTTTTT. Drawing the rest from reference TRBV5-1 and TRBJ1-4, the complete variable domain is KAGVTQTPRYLIKTRGQQVTLSCSPISGHRSVSWYQQTPGQGLQFLFEYFSETQRNKGNFPGRFSGRQFSNSRSEMNVSTLELGDSALYLCASSLGQGSANEKLFFGSGTQLSVL.

The chain couples TRBV7-2 to TRBJ2-4; TRBD1 matches 9 bases. V was clipped by 5 bases and J by 3 bases; unmatched bases: 8. Germline CDR1 is SGHTA and CDR2 is FQGNSA. The CDR3 has 16 amino acids. The CDR3 DNA follows: TGTGCCAGCAGCGCGGGACAGGGTCTGTACAAAAACATTCAGTACTTC. Its protein is CASSAGQGLYKNIQYF.

V gene TRBV19 combines with J gene TRBJ2-7; 9 positions agree with TRBD2. Germline loops: CDR1 LNHDA, CDR2 SQIVND (reference sequence). Losses at the gene ends were 5 bases for V and 4 bases for J; bases not matched to a gene: 6. The CDR3 consists of 14 residues. The DNA for the CDR3 is TGTGCCAGTAGTCTGACTAGCGGTCGGTACGAGCAGTACTTC. This sequence encodes CASSLTSGRYEQYF.

The V call is TRBV7-3, the J call TRBJ2-2; 10 nucleotides line up with TRBD2. Trimming cost V 1 base and J 8 bases; bases outside gene matches: 7. The CDR3 is 16 amino acids. Per germline, CDR1 SGHTA and CDR2 FQGTGA. The CDR3 reads CASSLNSGGPTGELFF. DNA of the CDR3: TGTGCCAGCAGCTTAAATAGCGGGGGGCCGACAGGGGAGCTGTTTTTT.

This chain links TRBV28 with TRBJ2-1; D ambiguous. Germline V CDR1 and CDR2: MDHEN, SYDVKM. The V and J ends lost 2 bases and 6 bases respectively, with 8 bases between them. This CDR3 spans 13 amino acids. The CDR3 DNA is TGTGCCAGCAGTTTACTTAATTTCAATGAGCAGTTCTTC. It translates to CASSLLNFNEQFF.

This clone has a single count. Other DNA sequences within the sample encode an identical CDR3. This rearrangement joins TRBV6-5 to TRBJ2-7; D not resolved. Germline loops: CDR1 MNHEY, CDR2 SVGAGI. This CDR3 contains 13 residues. Trimming removed 6 bases at V and 0 bases at J, with 9 bases between. The CDR3, as DNA: TGTGCCAGCAGAAGAGATAGCTCCTACGAGCAGTACTTC. This codes for CASRRDSSYEQYF.

The chain links TRBV6-4 to TRBJ2-3; TRBD1 agrees at 7 bases. V lost 4 bases to trimming and J lost 0 bases; unmatched junction nucleotides: 4. This CDR3 has 15 residues. Germline values: CDR1 MRHNA, CDR2 SNTAGT. Written as DNA, the CDR3 is TGTGCCAGCAGTGCTGACAGGGAAAGCACAGATACGCAGTATTTT. Translated, it gives CASSADRESTDTQYF.

This clone showed up just a few times. V is TRBV5-5 and J is TRBJ1-5; 7 bases map to TRBD1. CDR1 is SGHKS, CDR2 YYEKEE, per germline (reference sequence). V was clipped by 4 bases and J by 6 bases; unmatched bases: 7. The CDR3 loop spans 14 amino acids. This CDR3 reads CASSLDRVPQPQHF. The CDR3 DNA reads as TGTGCCAGCAGCCTTGACAGGGTACCTCAGCCCCAGCATTTT.

V and J are TRBV18 and TRBJ2-5, with D tentatively TRBD1 (5 bases). The CDR3 contains 15 residues. Germline V lookup: CDR1 KGHSH, CDR2 LQKENI. Trimming removed 2 bases at V and 5 bases at J, with 15 bases between. The CDR3 loop reads CASSPNTGSRETQYF. In DNA form, the CDR3 reads TGTGCCAGCTCACCAAATACAGGCTCAAGGGAGACCCAGTACTTC.

The chain recombines TRBV7-9 with TRBJ2-2, with unresolved D. CDR1 is SEHNR, CDR2 FQNEAQ, per germline (reference sequence). V was pared by 1 base and J by 6 bases, with 12 bases between. This CDR3 has 15 amino acids. CDR3 coding DNA: TGTGCCAGCAGCTTAGTCAGAGGCGCCGCCGGGGAGCTGTTTTTT. Its protein product is CASSLVRGAAGELFF.

The rearrangement joins TRBV7-2 to TRBJ1-6; TRBD1 matches 8 bases. The junction had 5 bases not matched to a gene; V was cut back by 6 bases and J by 4 bases. Germline V gives CDR1 SGHTA, CDR2 FQGNSA. The CDR3 is made up of 15 amino acids. The CDR3 sequence is CASRPGQGYNSPLHF. The CDR3, as DNA: TGTGCCAGCAGACCTGGACAGGGATATAATTCACCCCTCCACTTT.

The sample holds a few counts of this clone. This chain connects TRBV7-2 to TRBJ1-6; a weak D match, TRBD1 (6 bases). This CDR3 spans 13 amino acids. V lost 5 bases and J 10 bases, leaving 12 bases between the germline ends. Per the germline V gene, CDR1 is SGHTA and CDR2 is FQGNSA. The DNA of the CDR3 is TGTGCCAGCAGCCCCCCGGGGGGCTCACCCCTCCACTTT. It encodes CASSPPGGSPLHF.

This clone was seen once. This chain uses TRBV15 with TRBJ1-4; D perhaps matches TRBD1 (5 bases). Germline V gene sequence: CDR1 LNHNV, CDR2 YYDKDF (reference sequence). V was trimmed by 1 base and J by 0 bases, leaving 12 bases between them. The CDR3 is 17 residues long. The CDR3 nucleotides are TGTGCCACCAGCAGAGCAAGACAGAGTGCAACTAATGAAAAACTGTTTTTT. Its protein is CATSRARQSATNEKLFF.

This chain connects TRBV28 to TRBJ1-1; 10 positions match TRBD1. This CDR3 is built from 16 residues. V shed 6 bases and J 0 bases; nucleotides not matched to a gene: 7. CDR1 is MDHEN, CDR2 SYDVKM, per germline. The CDR3 protein is CASRGTGVILNTEAFF. Here the CDR3 DNA reads TGTGCCAGCAGGGGGACAGGGGTGATTTTGAACACTGAAGCTTTCTTT.

The rearrangement joins TRBV3-1 (or the pseudogene TRBV3-2) to TRBJ2-7; perhaps TRBD1 as D (6 bases). The V end lost 4 bases, the J end lost 2 bases, and 18 bases lay between the germline ends. CDR3 length: 16 residues. Germline CDR1 and CDR2: LGHDT and YNNKEL (reference sequence). CDR3 DNA sequence: TGTGCCAGCAGCCGGGCCCTCGGACAGCTTACCTACGAGCAGTACTTC. This codes for CASSRALGQLTYEQYF.

The chain has TRBV5-1 and TRBJ2-5; 7 nucleotides match TRBD2. The CDR3 totals 15 residues. The V gene end was trimmed by 0 bases and the J gene end by 5 bases; junction bases not matched to a gene: 7. Per the germline V gene, CDR1 is SGHRS and CDR2 is YFSETQ. The CDR3 DNA reads TGCGCCAGCAGCTTGGCGGGACTACCAGGGGAGACCCAGTACTTC. Translating gives CASSLAGLPGETQYF.

For the CDR3, the DNA is TGTGCCAGCAGCAAAGCCCCGGGACAGGGGATTTTTTTTGGCAATCAGCCCCAGCATTTT. Its translation: CASSKAPGQGIFFGNQPQHF. The chain recombines TRBV21-1 with TRBJ1-5; the D segment call TRBD1 is taken from the table without a DNA check. TRBV21-1 is annotated as a pseudogene. The CDR3 has 20 residues.

The chain employs TRBV19 and TRBJ1-5; D unresolved. The germline V gene encodes CDR1 LNHDA and CDR2 SQIVND (reference sequence). The V and J ends lost 3 bases and 3 bases respectively, with 6 bases between them. The CDR3 spans 13 residues. DNA for the CDR3: TGTGCCAGTAGTATCCTAAACAATCAGCCCCAGCATTTT. It specifies CASSILNNQPQHF.

The J gene is TRBJ2-2, the V gene TRBV28, with no clear D. From germline, CDR1 is MDHEN and CDR2 SYDVKM. This CDR3 is built from 15 residues. V lost 6 bases and J 7 bases, leaving 18 bases between the germline ends. Here the CDR3 DNA reads TGTGCCAGCAGGCTATTGGGCCCCAAGGACGGGGAGCTGTTTTTT. This encodes CASRLLGPKDGELFF.

This clone was counted at least ten times. This CDR3 is also generated by other DNA sequences in the sample. This chain uses TRBV4-1 with TRBJ2-1; TRBD2 agrees at 7 bases. The germline V gene encodes CDR1 MGHRA and CDR2 YSYEKL. V gave up 1 base and J gave up 7 bases; unmatched junction bases: 1. The CDR3 covers 13 residues. The CDR3 DNA sequence: TGCGCCAGCAGCCAAGGCGGGAGTAATGAGCAGTTCTTC. This gives the protein CASSQGGSNEQFF.

The gene calls are TRBV7-2 and TRBJ2-1; a possible D gene is TRBD1 (6 bases). From germline, CDR1 is SGHTA and CDR2 FQGNSA. The V and J ends lost 5 bases and 4 bases respectively, with 18 bases between them. The CDR3 consists of 16 residues. The CDR3 coding sequence is TGTGCCAGCAGCCTCCCCGGGACAAATTATTACAATGAGCAGTTCTTC. Translation: CASSLPGTNYYNEQFF.

The chain carries TRBV4-1 and TRBJ2-1; possible D gene TRBD2, 6 bases. V gave up 9 bases and J gave up 6 bases, with 18 bases separating them. Germline CDR1 reads MGHRA; CDR2 reads YSYEKL. This CDR3 contains 14 residues. CDR3: CASSGEWSINEQFF. CDR3 bases: TGCGCCAGTTCGGGGGAGTGGAGCATCAATGAGCAGTTCTTC.

The rearrangement joins TRBV27 to TRBJ1-2, with 9 positions matching TRBD1. Germline V gives CDR1 MNHEY, CDR2 SMNVEV (reference sequence). V gave up 6 bases and J gave up 4 bases; unmatched junction bases: 6. This CDR3 contains 14 residues. The CDR3 DNA follows: TGTGCCAGCAGGGGGACAGGGATGGGCTATGGCTACACCTTC. Amino acids: CASRGTGMGYGYTF.